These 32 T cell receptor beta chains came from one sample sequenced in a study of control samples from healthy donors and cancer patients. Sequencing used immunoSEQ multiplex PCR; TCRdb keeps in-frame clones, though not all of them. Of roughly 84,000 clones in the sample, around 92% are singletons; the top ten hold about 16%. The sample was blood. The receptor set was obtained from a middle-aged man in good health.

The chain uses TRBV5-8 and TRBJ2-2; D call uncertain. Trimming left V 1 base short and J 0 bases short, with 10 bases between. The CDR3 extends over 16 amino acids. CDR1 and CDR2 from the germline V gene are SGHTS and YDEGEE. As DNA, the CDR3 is TGTGCCAGCAGCTTGTTACAGACCTCGAACACCGGGGAGCTGTTTTTT. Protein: CASSLLQTSNTGELFF.

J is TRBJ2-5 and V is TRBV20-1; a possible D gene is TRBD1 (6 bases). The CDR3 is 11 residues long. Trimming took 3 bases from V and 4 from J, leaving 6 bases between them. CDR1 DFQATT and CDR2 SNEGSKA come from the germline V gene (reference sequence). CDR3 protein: CSARDRETQYF. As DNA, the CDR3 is TGCAGTGCTAGGGACAGAGAGACCCAGTACTTC.

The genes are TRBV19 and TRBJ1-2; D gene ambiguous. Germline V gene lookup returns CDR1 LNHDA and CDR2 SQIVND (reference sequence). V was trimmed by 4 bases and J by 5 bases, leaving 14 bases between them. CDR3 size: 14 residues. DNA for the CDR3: TGTGCCAGTAGTACCGACCGTGAGTTTTATGGCTACACCTTC. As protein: CASSTDREFYGYTF.

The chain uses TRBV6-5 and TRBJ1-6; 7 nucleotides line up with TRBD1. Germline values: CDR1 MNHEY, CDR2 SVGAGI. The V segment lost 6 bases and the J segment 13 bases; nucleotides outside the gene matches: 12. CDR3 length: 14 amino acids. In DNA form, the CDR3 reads TGTGCCAGCAGAGTTACAGGGGAGGTGCGGCCCCTCCACTTT. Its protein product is CASRVTGEVRPLHF.

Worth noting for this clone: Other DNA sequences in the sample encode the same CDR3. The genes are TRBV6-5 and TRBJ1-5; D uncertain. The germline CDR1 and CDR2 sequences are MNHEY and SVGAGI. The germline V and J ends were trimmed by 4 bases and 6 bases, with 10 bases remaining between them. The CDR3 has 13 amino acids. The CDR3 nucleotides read TGTGCCAGCAGTTCGGCGGGCGGTCAGCCCCAGCATTTT. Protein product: CASSSAGGQPQHF.

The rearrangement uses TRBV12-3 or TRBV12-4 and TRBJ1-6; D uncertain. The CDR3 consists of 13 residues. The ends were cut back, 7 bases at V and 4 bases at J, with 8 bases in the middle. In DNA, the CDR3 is TGTGCCAGCAAAAGGGATTATAATTCACCCCTCCACTTT. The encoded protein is CASKRDYNSPLHF.

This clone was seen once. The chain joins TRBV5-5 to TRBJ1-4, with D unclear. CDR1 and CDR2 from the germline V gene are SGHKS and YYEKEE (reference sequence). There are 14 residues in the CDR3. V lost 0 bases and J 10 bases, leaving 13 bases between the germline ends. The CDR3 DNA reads TGTGCCAGCAGCTTGGCCTTGCAGGAGGGAAAACTGTTTTTT. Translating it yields CASSLALQEGKLFF.

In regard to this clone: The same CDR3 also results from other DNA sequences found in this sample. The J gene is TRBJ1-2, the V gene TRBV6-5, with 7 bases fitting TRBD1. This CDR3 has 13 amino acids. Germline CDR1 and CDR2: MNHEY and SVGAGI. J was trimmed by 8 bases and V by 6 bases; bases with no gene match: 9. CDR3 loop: CASSRQGFDGYTF. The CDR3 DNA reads TGTGCCAGCAGCCGACAGGGTTTCGACGGCTACACCTTC.

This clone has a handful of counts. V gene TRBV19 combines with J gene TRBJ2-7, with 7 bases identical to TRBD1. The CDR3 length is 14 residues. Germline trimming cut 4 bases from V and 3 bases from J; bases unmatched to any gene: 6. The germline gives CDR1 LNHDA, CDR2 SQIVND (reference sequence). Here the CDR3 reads CASSTPGQVYEQYF. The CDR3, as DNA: TGTGCCAGTAGTACCCCCGGACAGGTCTACGAGCAGTACTTC. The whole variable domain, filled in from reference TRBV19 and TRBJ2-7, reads DGGITQSPKYLFRKEGQNVTLSCEQNLNHDAMYWYRQDPGQGLRLIYYSQIVNDFQKGDIAEGYSVSREKKESFPLTVTSAQKNPTAFYLCASSTPGQVYEQYFGPGTRLTVT.

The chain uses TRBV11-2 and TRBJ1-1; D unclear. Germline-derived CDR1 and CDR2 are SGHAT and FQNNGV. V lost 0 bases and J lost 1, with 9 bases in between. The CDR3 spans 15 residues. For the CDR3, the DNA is TGTGCCAGCAGCTTAGATCCGTTCCCGAACACTGAAGCTTTCTTT. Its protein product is CASSLDPFPNTEAFF.

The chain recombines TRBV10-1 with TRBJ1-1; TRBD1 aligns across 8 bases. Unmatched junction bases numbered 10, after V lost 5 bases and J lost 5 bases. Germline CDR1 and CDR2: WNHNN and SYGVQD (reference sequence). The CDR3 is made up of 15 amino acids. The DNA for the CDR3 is TGCGCCAGCAGTCCGTTGACAGGGGCCGGAACTGAAGCTTTCTTT. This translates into CASSPLTGAGTEAFF.

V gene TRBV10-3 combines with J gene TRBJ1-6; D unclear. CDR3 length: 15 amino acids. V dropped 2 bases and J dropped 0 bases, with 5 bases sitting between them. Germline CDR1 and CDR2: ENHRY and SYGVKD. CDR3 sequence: CAISEVNSYNSPLHF. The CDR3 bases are TGTGCCATCAGTGAGGTAAACTCCTATAATTCACCCCTCCACTTT.

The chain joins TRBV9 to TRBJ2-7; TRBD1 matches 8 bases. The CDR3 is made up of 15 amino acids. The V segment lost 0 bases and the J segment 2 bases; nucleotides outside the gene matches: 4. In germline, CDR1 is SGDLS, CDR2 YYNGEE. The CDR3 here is CASSVVAGGPYEQYF. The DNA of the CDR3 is TGTGCCAGCAGCGTAGTGGCAGGGGGCCCCTACGAGCAGTACTTC.

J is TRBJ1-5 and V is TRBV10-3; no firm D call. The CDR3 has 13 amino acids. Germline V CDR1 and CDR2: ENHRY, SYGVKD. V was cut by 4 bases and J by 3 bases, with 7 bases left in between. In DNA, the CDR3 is TGTGCCATCAGTGGCGGATTCAATCAGCCCCAGCATTTT. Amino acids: CAISGGFNQPQHF.

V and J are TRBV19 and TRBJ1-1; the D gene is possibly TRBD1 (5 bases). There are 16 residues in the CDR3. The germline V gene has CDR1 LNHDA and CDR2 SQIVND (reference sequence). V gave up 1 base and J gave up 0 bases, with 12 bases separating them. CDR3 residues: CASSIGGGRMNTEAFF. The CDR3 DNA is TGTGCCAGTAGTATAGGGGGCGGCCGGATGAACACTGAAGCTTTCTTT.

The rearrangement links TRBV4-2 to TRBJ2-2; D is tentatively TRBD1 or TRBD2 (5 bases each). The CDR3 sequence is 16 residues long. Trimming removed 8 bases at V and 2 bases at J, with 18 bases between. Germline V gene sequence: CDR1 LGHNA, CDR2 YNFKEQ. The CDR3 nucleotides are TGTGCCAGCGGACCCACGTGGGGGACCAACACCGGGGAGCTGTTTTTT. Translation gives CASGPTWGTNTGELFF.

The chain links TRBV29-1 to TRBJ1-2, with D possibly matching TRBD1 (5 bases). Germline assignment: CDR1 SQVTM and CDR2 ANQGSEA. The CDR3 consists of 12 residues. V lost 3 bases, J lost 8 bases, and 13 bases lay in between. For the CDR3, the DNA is TGCAGCGTTGAGGGGCTCCCGGTGGGCTACACCTTC. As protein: CSVEGLPVGYTF.

This chain's CDR3 is CAILTGTSKSTEAFF. CDR3 in DNA: TGTGCCATTCTTACCGGGACATCGAAAAGCACTGAAGCTTTCTTT. J is TRBJ1-1 and V is TRBV28, with D maybe TRBD1 (6 bases). The CDR3 contains 15 residues. The V gene lost 10 bases and the J gene lost 4 bases, with 22 bases spanning the gap. CDR1 is MDHEN and CDR2 is SYDVKM in the germline V gene.

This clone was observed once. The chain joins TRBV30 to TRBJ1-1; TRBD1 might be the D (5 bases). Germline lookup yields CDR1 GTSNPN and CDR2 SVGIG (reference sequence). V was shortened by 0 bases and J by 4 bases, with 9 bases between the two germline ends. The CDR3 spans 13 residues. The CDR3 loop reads CAWSVKGTTEAFF. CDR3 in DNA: TGTGCCTGGAGTGTGAAGGGGACCACTGAAGCTTTCTTT.

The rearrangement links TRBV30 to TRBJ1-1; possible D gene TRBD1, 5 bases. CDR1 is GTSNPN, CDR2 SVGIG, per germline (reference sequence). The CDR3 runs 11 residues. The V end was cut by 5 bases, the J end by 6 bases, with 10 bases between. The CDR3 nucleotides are TGTGCCTGGGCAGGGTTAGCTGAAGCTTTCTTT. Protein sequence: CAWAGLAEAFF.

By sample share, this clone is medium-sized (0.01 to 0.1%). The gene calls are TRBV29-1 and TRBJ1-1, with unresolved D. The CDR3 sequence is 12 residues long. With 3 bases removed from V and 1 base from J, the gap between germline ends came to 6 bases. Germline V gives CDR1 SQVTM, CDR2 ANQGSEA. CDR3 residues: CSVDAGNTEAFF. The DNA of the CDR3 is TGCAGCGTTGATGCAGGGAACACTGAAGCTTTCTTT.

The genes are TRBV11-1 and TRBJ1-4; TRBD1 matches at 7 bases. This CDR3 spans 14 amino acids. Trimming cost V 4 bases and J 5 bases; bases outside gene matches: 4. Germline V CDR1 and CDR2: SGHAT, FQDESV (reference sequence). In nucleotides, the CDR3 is TGTGCCAGCAGCTACAGGGGCGGAAATGAAAAACTGTTTTTT. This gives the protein CASSYRGGNEKLFF. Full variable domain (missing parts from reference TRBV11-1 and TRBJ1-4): EAEVAQSPRYKITEKSQAVAFWCDPISGHATLYWYRQILGQGPELLVQFQDESVVDDSQLPKDRFSAERLKGVDSTLKIQPAELGDSAMYLCASSYRGGNEKLFFGSGTQLSVL.

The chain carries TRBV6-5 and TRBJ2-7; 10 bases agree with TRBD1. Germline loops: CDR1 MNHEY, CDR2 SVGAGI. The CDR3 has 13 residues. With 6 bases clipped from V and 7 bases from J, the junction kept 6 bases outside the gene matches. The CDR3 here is CASRDRGIKEQYF. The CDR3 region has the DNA TGTGCCAGCAGGGACAGGGGGATCAAAGAGCAGTACTTC.

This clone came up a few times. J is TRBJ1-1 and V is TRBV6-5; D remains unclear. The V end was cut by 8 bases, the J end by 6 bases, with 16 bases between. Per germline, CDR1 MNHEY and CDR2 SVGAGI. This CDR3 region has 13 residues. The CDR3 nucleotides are TGTGCCAGCCGCACTCCGAAGGAGGCTGAAGCTTTCTTT. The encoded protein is CASRTPKEAEAFF.

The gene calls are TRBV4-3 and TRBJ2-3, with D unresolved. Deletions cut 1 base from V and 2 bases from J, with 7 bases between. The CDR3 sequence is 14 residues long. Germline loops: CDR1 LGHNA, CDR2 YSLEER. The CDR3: CASSQGIHTDTQYF. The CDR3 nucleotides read TGCGCCAGCAGCCAAGGGATACACACAGATACGCAGTATTTT.

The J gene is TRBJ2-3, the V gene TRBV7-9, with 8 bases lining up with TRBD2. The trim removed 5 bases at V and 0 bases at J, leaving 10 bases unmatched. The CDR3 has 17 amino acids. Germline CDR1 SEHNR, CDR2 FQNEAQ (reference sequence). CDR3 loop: CASSPTTSGPSTDTQYF. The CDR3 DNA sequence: TGTGCCAGCAGCCCGACCACTAGCGGTCCTAGCACAGATACGCAGTATTTT.

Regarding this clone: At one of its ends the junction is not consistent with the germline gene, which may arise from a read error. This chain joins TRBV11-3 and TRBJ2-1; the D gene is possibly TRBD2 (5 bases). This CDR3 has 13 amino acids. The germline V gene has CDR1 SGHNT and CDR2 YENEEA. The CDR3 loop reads CASSPRVDGEQLF. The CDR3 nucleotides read TGTGCCAGCAGCCCGCGGGTAGACGGTGAGCAGCTCTTC.

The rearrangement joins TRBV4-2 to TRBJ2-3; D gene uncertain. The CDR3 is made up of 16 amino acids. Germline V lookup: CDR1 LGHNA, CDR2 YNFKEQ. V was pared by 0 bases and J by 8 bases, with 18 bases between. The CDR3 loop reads CASSQEADFTQITQYF. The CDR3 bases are TGTGCCAGCAGCCAAGAGGCAGATTTTACACAGATTACGCAGTATTTT.

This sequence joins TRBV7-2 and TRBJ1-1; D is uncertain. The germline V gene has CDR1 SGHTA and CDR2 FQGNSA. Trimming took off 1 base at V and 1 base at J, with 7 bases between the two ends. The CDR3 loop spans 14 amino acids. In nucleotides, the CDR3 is TGTGCCAGCAGCTTAGTCACGGCGAACACTGAAGCTTTCTTT. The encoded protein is CASSLVTANTEAFF.

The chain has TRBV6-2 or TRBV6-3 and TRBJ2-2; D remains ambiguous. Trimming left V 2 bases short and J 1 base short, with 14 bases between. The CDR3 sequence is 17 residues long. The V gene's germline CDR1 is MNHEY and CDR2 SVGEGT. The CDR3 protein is CASSYPRMRGNTGELFF. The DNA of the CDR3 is TGTGCCAGCAGTTACCCACGTATGAGAGGGAACACCGGGGAGCTGTTTTTT.

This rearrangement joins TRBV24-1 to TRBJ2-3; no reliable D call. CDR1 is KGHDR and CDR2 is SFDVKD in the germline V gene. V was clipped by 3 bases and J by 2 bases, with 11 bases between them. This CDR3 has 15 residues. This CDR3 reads CATSDTQSLTDTQYF. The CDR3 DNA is TGTGCCACCAGTGATACGCAGTCACTCACAGATACGCAGTATTTT.

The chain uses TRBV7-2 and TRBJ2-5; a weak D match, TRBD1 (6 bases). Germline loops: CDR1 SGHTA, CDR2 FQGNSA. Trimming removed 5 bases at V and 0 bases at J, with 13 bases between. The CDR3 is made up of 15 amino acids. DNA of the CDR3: TGTGCCAGCAGCCCCGGACAGCAATACCAAGAGACCCAGTACTTC. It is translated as CASSPGQQYQETQYF.